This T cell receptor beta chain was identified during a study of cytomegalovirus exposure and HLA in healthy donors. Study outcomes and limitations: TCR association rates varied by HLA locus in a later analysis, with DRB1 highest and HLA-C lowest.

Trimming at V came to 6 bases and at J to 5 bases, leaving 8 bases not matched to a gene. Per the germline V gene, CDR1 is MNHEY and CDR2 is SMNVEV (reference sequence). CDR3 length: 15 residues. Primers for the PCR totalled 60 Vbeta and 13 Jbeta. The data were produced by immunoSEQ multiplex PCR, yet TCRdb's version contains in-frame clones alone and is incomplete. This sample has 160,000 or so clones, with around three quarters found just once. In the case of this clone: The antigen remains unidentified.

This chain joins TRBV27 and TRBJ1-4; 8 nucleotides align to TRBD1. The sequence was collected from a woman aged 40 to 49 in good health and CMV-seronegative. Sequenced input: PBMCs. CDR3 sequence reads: CASRPTRTGNEKLFF. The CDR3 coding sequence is TGTGCCAGCAGACCGACGAGGACAGGGAATGAAAAACTGTTTTTT. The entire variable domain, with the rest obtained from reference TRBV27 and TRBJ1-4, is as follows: EAQVTQNPRYLITVTGKKLTVTCSQNMNHEYMSWYRQDPGLGLRQIYYSMNVEVTDKGDVPEGYKVSRKEKRNFPLILESPSPNQTSLYFCASRPTRTGNEKLFFGSGTQLSVL.